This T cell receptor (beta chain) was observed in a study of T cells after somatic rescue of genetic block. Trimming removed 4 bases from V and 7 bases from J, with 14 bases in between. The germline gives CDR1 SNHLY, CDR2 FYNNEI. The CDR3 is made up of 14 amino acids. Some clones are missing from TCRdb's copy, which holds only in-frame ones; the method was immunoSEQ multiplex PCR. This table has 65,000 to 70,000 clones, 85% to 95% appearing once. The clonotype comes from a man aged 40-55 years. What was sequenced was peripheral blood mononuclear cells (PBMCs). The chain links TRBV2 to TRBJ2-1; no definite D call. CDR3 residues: CASSGTWGVNEQFF. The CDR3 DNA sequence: TGTGCCAGCAGTGGGACGTGGGGTGTAAATGAGCAGTTCTTC.